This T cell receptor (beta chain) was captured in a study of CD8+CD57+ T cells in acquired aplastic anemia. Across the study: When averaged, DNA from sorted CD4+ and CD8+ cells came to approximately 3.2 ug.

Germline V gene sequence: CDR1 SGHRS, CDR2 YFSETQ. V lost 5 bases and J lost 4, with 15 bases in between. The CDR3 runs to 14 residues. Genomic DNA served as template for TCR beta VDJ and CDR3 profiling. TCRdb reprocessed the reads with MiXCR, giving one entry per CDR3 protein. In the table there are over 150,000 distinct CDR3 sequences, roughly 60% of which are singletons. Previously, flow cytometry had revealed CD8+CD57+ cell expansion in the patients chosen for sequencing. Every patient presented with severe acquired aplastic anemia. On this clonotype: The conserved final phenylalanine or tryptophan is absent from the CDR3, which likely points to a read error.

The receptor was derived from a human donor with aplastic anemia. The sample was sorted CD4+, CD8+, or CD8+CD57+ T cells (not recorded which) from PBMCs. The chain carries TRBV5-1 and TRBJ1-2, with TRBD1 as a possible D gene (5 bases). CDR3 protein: CASRLRDGSYGYTL. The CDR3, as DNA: TGCGCCAGCAGATTGAGGGACGGTTCCTATGGCTACACCTTG.